This TCR beta chain was observed in a study of blood T cells in healthy people across ages (dated by TCRdb to about 2015). Describing the broader study: In model experiments, template switching captured about one uniquely barcoded TCR beta cDNA molecule for every two T cells. For two donors (one aged 18 to 30 and one aged 80 or older), the study analyzed two additional independent replicas of 1 million unique cDNA reads from the same blood draw. To avoid experimental bias, donors of different ages were spread randomly across the sequencing lanes. Using deep sequencing normalized with unique cDNA molecular identifiers, the study measured how TCR beta repertoire diversity changes with age. Donors were grouped into four age groups: young (average 16 years), middle-aged (about 40), aged (about 60) and long-lived (just over 80). Findings and caveats that apply to the study as a whole: Estimates of total diversity based on one million sequenced T cells were regarded as lower bounds and as underestimates. Donor CMV infection status was unknown, potentially confounding age-related changes in expanded clonotypes. As age increased, observed TCR beta diversity per million T cells dropped in a roughly linear way, and a significant reduction was already evident by age 40. The percentage of naive T cells measured by flow cytometry correlated strongly with observed TCR beta diversity. Compared with the aged group, the long-lived group had more naive CD4+ T cells, fewer expanded clones and increased TCR diversity, suggesting age selection. Conclusive comparison of naive and antigen-experienced compartments was prevented by the profiling of bulk unsorted PBMCs.

The library relied on 5' RACE. TCRdb lists the instrument as Illumina HiSeq 2500. A second PCR of roughly 7 to 12 cycles was run with a J-beta primer mix and a sample-barcoded 5' primer. A unique molecular identifier was introduced onto each TCR beta cDNA molecule by a template-switch 5' adaptor carrying 12 random nucleotides. Each sample yielded at least 3 million CDR3-containing paired-end reads. The Mint cDNA synthesis kit, primed by a TRBC-specific oligonucleotide, was used to synthesize first-strand cDNA from all RNA. All cDNA was treated with uracil-DNA glycosylase and then went through a first 18-cycle PCR with the universal primers M1SS and BC2_uni_R. From the authors' description of their analysis: For normalization, 1 million high-quality reads were randomly selected from each sample, with every read carrying a distinct molecular identifier. Reads with shared molecular identifiers were discarded instead of being binned into consensus sequences. MiTCR, set to a Q25 quality threshold and the strictest error-elimination algorithm, was used for CDR3 identification, clonotype clustering and error correction. A nonparametric unseen species model using Euler transformation provided a lower-bound estimate of total TCR beta diversity. Using fastp trimming at Q25 and MiXCR clonotype assembly, TCRdb reanalyzed the public sequencing data and kept in-frame beta chains. Under each unique CDR3 protein, matching rows form one entry showing the most common genes and DNA. The V and J calls shown here were made by TCRdb, not taken from the authors' results. In all, the sample holds roughly 800,000 distinct CDR3 sequences, and 40% to 65% of those were seen once. The top ten clonotypes cover around 41% of the sample.

V loses 3 bases at its end and J loses 0 bases; junction bases beyond the gene matches: 5. Sequences DFQATT (CDR1) and SNEGSKA (CDR2) are obtained from the germline V gene (reference sequence). The CDR3 starts with the cysteine, ends with the phenylalanine, and has 15 residues. The entry retains the CDR3 DNA only, 45 bases that are in frame from base 1. On this clonotype itself: The antigen this receptor binds is unknown. There are no base qualities to consult, and no much larger clone falls within one base.

Donors were a few dozen systemically healthy Caucasian individuals from Russia aged 6 to 90 years. Approximately 9.3 milliliters of peripheral blood were drawn from each donor into EDTA-treated Vacutainer tubes. Ficoll-Paque density-gradient centrifugation was used to isolate PBMCs, with at least 7 million obtained per sample. Trizol reagent was used to extract total RNA from PBMCs, with at least 5.5 micrograms per sample. For every donor, an aliquot of PBMCs went through flow cytometry to measure the percentages of naive CD45RAhigh/CD27high T cells. Here the chain combines TRBV20-1 and TRBJ2-7; 10 of the junction bases match TRBD2. This receptor was identified in an elderly man in good health. Sequenced input: blood. The CDR3 reads as follows: CSASSLAGVSYEQYF. The bases read TGCAGTGCTAGTAGCCTAGCGGGAGTCTCCTACGAGCAGTACTTC.